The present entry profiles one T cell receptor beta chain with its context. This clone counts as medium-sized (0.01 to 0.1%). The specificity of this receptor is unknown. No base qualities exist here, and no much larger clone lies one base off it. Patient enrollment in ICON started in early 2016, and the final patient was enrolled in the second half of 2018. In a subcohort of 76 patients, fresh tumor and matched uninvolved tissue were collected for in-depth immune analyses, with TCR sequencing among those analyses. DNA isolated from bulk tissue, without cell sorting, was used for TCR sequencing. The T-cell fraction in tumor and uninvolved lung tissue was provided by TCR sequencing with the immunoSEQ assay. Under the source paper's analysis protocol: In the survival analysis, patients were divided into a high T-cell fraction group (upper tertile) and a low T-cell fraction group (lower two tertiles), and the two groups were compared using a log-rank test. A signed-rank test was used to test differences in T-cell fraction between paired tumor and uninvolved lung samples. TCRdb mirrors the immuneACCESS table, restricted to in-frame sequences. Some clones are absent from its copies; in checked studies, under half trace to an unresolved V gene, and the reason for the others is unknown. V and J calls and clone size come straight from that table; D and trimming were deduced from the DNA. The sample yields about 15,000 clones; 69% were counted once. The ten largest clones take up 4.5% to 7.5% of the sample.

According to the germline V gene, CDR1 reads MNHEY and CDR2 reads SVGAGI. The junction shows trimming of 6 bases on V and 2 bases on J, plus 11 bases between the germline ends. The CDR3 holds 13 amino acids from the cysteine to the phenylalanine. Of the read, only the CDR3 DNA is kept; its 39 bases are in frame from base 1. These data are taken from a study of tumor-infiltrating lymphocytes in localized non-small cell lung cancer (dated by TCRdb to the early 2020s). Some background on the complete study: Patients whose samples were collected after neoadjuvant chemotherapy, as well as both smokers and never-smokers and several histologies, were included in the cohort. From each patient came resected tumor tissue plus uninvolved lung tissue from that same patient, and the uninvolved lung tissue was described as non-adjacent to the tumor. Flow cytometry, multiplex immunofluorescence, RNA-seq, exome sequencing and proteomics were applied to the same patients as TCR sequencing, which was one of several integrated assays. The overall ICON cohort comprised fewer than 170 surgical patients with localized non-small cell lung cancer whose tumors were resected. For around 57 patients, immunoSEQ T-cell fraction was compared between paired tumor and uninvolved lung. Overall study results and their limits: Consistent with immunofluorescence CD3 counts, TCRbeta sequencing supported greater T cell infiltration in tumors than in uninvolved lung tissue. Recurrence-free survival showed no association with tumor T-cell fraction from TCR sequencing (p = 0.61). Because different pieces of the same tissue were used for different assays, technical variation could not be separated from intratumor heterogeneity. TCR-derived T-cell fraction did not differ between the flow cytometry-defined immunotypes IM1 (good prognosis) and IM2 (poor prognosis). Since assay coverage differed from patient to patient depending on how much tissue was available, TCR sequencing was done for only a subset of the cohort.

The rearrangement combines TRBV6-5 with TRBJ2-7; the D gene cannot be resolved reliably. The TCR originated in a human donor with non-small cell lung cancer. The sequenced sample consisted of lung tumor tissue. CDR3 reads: CASRDSATYEQYF. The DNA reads TGTGCCAGCAGAGACTCCGCCACCTACGAGCAGTACTTC.